Given below is one T cell receptor beta chain in context. Its antigen is unidentified. A read error may explain this, as a much larger clone is one base away. This is likely a read error, given that the CDR3 carries no conserved phenylalanine or tryptophan at its end. The source material, RNA transcripts, was used to amplify TCR beta CDR3 regions. The primer set for the first-round RT-PCR of the TCR CDR3 was HTBI. MiXCR, applied by TCRdb to the multiplex PCR reads, yields one record per CDR3 protein. The sample holds around 580,000 distinct CDR3 sequences, around 15% seen once. These data are taken from a study of T cells in Graves' hyperthyroidism and ophthalmopathy. These patients, aged 18 to 65, had recently diagnosed hyperthyroidism lasting under 2 months. Criteria for exclusion of patients were uncontrolled infection, other autoimmune disease, pregnancy or lactation. PBMCs were collected from a roughly 10 ml volume of fresh peripheral blood.

Study-wide findings and caveats: Most thyroid clonotypes with frequency above 0.001 were detected in blood.

From germline, CDR1 is SGHTA and CDR2 FQGNSA. The ends lost 9 bases at V and 0 bases at J; junction bases unmatched: 1. This CDR3 has 12 amino acids. The chain links TRBV7-2 to TRBJ2-7; the match to TRBD1 covers 8 bases. Sequencing was performed on blood. This clonotype originated in a woman between 18 and 29 years old with Graves' hyperthyroidism. Here the CDR3 DNA reads TGTGCCAGTACAGGGGGCTCCTACGAGCAGTACCTC. The encoded protein is CASTGGSYEQYL.